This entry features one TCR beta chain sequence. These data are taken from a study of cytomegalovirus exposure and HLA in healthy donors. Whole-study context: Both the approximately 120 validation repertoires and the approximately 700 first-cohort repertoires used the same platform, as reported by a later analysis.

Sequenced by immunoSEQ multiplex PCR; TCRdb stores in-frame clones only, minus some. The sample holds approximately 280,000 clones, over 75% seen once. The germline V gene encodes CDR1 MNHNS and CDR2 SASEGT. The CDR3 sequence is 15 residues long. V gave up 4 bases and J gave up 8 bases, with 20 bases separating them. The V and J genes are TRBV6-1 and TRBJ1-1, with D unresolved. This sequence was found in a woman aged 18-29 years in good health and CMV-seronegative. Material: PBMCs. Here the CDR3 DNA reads TGTGCCAGCAGTGCCCCACCGGAGTCTACACTCGAAGCTTTCTTT. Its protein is CASSAPPESTLEAFF.